This T cell receptor (beta chain) derives from a study of blood T cell repertoires in COVID-19. The wider study: Samples of COVID-19 (acute and convalescent) were obtained from the United States, Italy and Spain.

In the original analysis: Nucleated cell counts were estimated from reference gene primer amplification. Here immunoSEQ multiplex PCR was the method, and the copy in TCRdb shows in-frame clones only, minus some. The V and J calls and clone size were taken over from that table, and D and trimming were inferred from the DNA. The sample lists roughly 200,000 clones; around 85% were seen once. Per germline, CDR1 GTSNPN and CDR2 SVGIG (reference sequence). V shed 7 bases, J shed 4 bases, and the junction held 6 bases outside the gene matches. The CDR3 length is 13 residues. Sample: peripheral blood. The clonotype comes from a human donor with active or convalescent COVID-19. The donor label of this sample is uncertain. The rearrangement uses TRBV30 and TRBJ2-1, with 8 bases fitting TRBD1. CDR3 sequence reads: CAFGQGHYNEQFF. As DNA, the CDR3 is TGTGCCTTTGGACAGGGCCATTACAATGAGCAGTTCTTC.